This is a list of T cell receptor beta chains from one sample in a study of cytomegalovirus exposure and HLA in healthy donors. The repertoire was sequenced with immunoSEQ multiplex PCR; TCRdb's copy has only in-frame clones and lacks some. The sample consists of fewer than 90,000 clones, 80% to 85% of them appearing once. The sample taken for sequencing was PBMCs. The source of these receptors is a woman under 30 in good health and CMV-seropositive. Both conserved end residues are part of each CDR3. D genes are given only for firm matches. Not every row has a clone size; where given, it reads once, few, many or a size class.

v_gene: TRBV7-3; j_gene: TRBJ1-6; d_gene: NA; abundance: few; CDR3aa: CASSFGLDSPLHF; CDR3nt: TGTGCCAGCAGCTTCGGACTTGATTCACCCCTCCACTTT
v_gene: TRBV7-3; j_gene: TRBJ2-2; d_gene: NA; abundance: NA; CDR3aa: CASSLGGLFTGELFF; CDR3nt: TGTGCCAGCAGTCTGGGGGGACTGTTCACCGGGGAGCTGTTTTTT
v_gene: TRBV25-1; j_gene: TRBJ1-2; d_gene: NA; abundance: NA; CDR3aa: CASSSGTNYGYTF; CDR3nt: TGTGCCAGCAGCTCCGGGACAAATTATGGCTACACCTTC
v_gene: TRBV4-2; j_gene: TRBJ1-5; d_gene: TRBD1; abundance: NA; CDR3aa: CASSQEGRTGGHQPQHF; CDR3nt: TGTGCCAGCAGCCAAGAGGGCCGGACAGGGGGGCATCAGCCCCAGCATTTT
v_gene: TRBV5-6; j_gene: TRBJ2-7; d_gene: NA; abundance: NA; CDR3aa: CASSSPRDSKYEQYF; CDR3nt: TGTGCCAGCAGCAGCCCCCGGGACTCGAAATACGAGCAGTACTTC
v_gene: TRBV25-1; j_gene: TRBJ1-6; d_gene: NA; abundance: once; CDR3aa: CASSDFHGGRNNSPLHF; CDR3nt: TGTGCCAGCAGTGATTTTCATGGAGGGAGGAATAATTCACCCCTCCACTTT
v_gene: TRBV5-1; j_gene: TRBJ2-5; d_gene: TRBD2; abundance: once; CDR3aa: CASSGTSGIQETQYF; CDR3nt: TGCGCCAGCAGCGGGACTAGCGGGATCCAAGAGACCCAGTACTTC
v_gene: TRBV7-2; j_gene: TRBJ2-5; d_gene: TRBD2; abundance: NA; CDR3aa: CASSETSAGETQYF; CDR3nt: TGTGCCAGCAGCGAAACTAGCGCGGGAGAGACCCAGTACTTC
v_gene: TRBV6-1; j_gene: TRBJ2-2; d_gene: NA; abundance: once; CDR3aa: CASSGGNRFGELFF; CDR3nt: TGTGCCAGCAGTGGCGGCAACCGGTTCGGGGAGCTGTTTTTT
v_gene: TRBV2; j_gene: TRBJ1-1; d_gene: TRBD1; abundance: NA; CDR3aa: CASSPDRGNTEAFF; CDR3nt: TGTGCCAGCAGTCCAGACAGGGGGAACACTGAAGCTTTCTTT
v_gene: TRBV30; j_gene: TRBJ2-7; d_gene: NA; abundance: NA; CDR3aa: CAWSVKQLPYEQYF; CDR3nt: TGTGCCTGGAGTGTAAAGCAATTGCCCTACGAGCAGTACTTC
v_gene: TRBV5-1; j_gene: TRBJ2-3; d_gene: TRBD2; abundance: NA; CDR3aa: CASSLEIAGSLDTQYF; CDR3nt: TGCGCCAGCAGCTTGGAGATAGCGGGGAGTTTGGATACGCAGTATTTT
v_gene: TRBV27; j_gene: TRBJ2-3; d_gene: TRBD2; abundance: NA; CDR3aa: CASSLMWSGERGDTQYF; CDR3nt: TGTGCCAGCAGTTTAATGTGGAGCGGGGAGAGGGGAGATACGCAGTATTTT
v_gene: TRBV7-9; j_gene: TRBJ2-7; d_gene: NA; abundance: few; CDR3aa: CASSSDNTYEQYF; CDR3nt: TGTGCCAGCAGCTCCGACAACACCTACGAGCAGTACTTC
v_gene: TRBV5-1; j_gene: TRBJ1-3; d_gene: NA; abundance: few; CDR3aa: CASSLGRAAGNTIYF; CDR3nt: TGCGCCAGCAGCTTGGGCAGGGCAGCGGGAAACACCATATATTTT
v_gene: TRBV7-2; j_gene: TRBJ2-7; d_gene: NA; abundance: NA; CDR3aa: CASSLGGDREQYF; CDR3nt: TGTGCCAGCAGCTTAGGGGGCGACAGGGAGCAGTACTTC
v_gene: TRBV2; j_gene: TRBJ2-6; d_gene: TRBD1; abundance: NA; CDR3aa: CASSQQGASGANVLTF; CDR3nt: TGTGCCAGCAGTCAACAGGGGGCCTCTGGGGCCAACGTCCTGACTTTC
v_gene: TRBV5-6; j_gene: TRBJ1-1; d_gene: TRBD1; abundance: NA; CDR3aa: CASSPDPDRGTTEAFF; CDR3nt: TGTGCCAGCAGCCCCGACCCGGACAGGGGCACCACTGAAGCTTTCTTT
v_gene: TRBV4-1; j_gene: TRBJ2-7; d_gene: NA; abundance: few; CDR3aa: CASSQDGAGSSYEQYF; CDR3nt: TGCGCCAGCAGCCAAGATGGCGCGGGCAGCTCCTACGAGCAGTACTTC
v_gene: TRBV11-2; j_gene: TRBJ2-7; d_gene: TRBD2; abundance: NA; CDR3aa: CASSLVGVGGSPPYEQYF; CDR3nt: TGTGCCAGCAGCTTAGTGGGGGTCGGGGGGAGCCCCCCCTACGAGCAGTACTTC
v_gene: TRBV5-1; j_gene: TRBJ2-1; d_gene: TRBD1; abundance: NA; CDR3aa: CASWTGEPYNEQFF; CDR3nt: TGCGCCAGCTGGACAGGGGAACCCTACAATGAGCAGTTCTTC
v_gene: TRBV7-6; j_gene: TRBJ2-1; d_gene: NA; abundance: NA; CDR3aa: CASSPVTNEQFF; CDR3nt: TGTGCCAGCAGCCCCGTGACAAATGAGCAGTTCTTC
v_gene: TRBV19; j_gene: TRBJ1-2; d_gene: NA; abundance: NA; CDR3aa: CASRAPGRANYGYTF; CDR3nt: TGTGCCAGTAGGGCCCCCGGCCGGGCTAACTATGGCTACACCTTC
v_gene: TRBV6-5; j_gene: TRBJ2-3; d_gene: TRBD1; abundance: NA; CDR3aa: CASSADGTDRDTQYF; CDR3nt: TGTGCCAGCAGTGCCGACGGGACAGATCGAGATACGCAGTATTTT
v_gene: TRBV28; j_gene: TRBJ2-7; d_gene: NA; abundance: NA; CDR3aa: CASSFPDIPVEQYF; CDR3nt: TGTGCCAGCAGTTTTCCGGACATTCCGGTAGAGCAGTACTTC
v_gene: TRBV4-1; j_gene: TRBJ2-7; d_gene: TRBD2; abundance: NA; CDR3aa: CASSQEGGTSGSGEQYF; CDR3nt: TGCGCCAGCAGCCAAGAAGGGGGAACTAGCGGGTCAGGAGAGCAGTACTTC
v_gene: TRBV9; j_gene: TRBJ1-2; d_gene: TRBD1; abundance: NA; CDR3aa: CASSVAGGYGYTF; CDR3nt: TGTGCCAGCAGCGTAGCAGGGGGCTATGGCTACACCTTC
v_gene: TRBV6-6; j_gene: TRBJ2-7; d_gene: TRBD1; abundance: NA; CDR3aa: CASSKGQGRYEQYF; CDR3nt: TGTGCCAGCAGTAAGGGACAGGGACGCTACGAGCAGTACTTC
v_gene: TRBV6-5; j_gene: TRBJ2-3; d_gene: NA; abundance: NA; CDR3aa: CASRVGQFADTQYF; CDR3nt: TGTGCCAGCAGAGTGGGACAATTCGCAGATACGCAGTATTTT
v_gene: TRBV4-2; j_gene: TRBJ1-1; d_gene: NA; abundance: NA; CDR3aa: CASSQDTVGARVTEAFF; CDR3nt: TGTGCCAGCAGCCAAGATACGGTGGGAGCTCGGGTGACTGAAGCTTTCTTT
v_gene: TRBV29-1; j_gene: TRBJ2-1; d_gene: TRBD1; abundance: NA; CDR3aa: CSANNRGREQFF; CDR3nt: TGCAGCGCAAATAACAGGGGAAGGGAGCAGTTCTTC
v_gene: TRBV29-1; j_gene: TRBJ2-7; d_gene: TRBD1; abundance: NA; CDR3aa: CSVEDLVDRGQNEQYF; CDR3nt: TGCAGCGTTGAAGATCTGGTTGACAGGGGCCAGAACGAGCAGTACTTC
v_gene: TRBV4-2; j_gene: TRBJ1-4; d_gene: NA; abundance: NA; CDR3aa: CASSQGGGATNEKLFF; CDR3nt: TGTGCCAGCAGCCAAGGAGGGGGAGCAACTAATGAAAAACTGTTTTTT
v_gene: TRBV9; j_gene: TRBJ2-7; d_gene: NA; abundance: few; CDR3aa: CASSVEEYSYEQYF; CDR3nt: TGTGCCAGCAGCGTAGAGGAGTACTCCTACGAGCAGTACTTC